This T cell receptor (beta chain) derives from a study of cytomegalovirus exposure and HLA in healthy donors. Study-level background: A later analysis reported the same platform for the 90 to 150 validation repertoires and the 650 to 750 first-cohort repertoires.

Comment on this clone: Its antigen remains unknown.

Whole-study results and caveats: CMV antigen specificity of a few CMV-associated chains was confirmed in vitro. According to the study, around 160 TCR beta chains were cytomegalovirus-associated. Accounts indicate the classifier identified cytomegalovirus status with strong specificity and sensitivity.

The germline gives CDR1 DFQATT, CDR2 SNEGSKA (reference sequence). Trimming shortened V by 5 bases and J by 7 bases, and 10 bases separated the two germline ends. This CDR3 region has 11 residues. Some clones are missing from TCRdb's copy, which holds only in-frame ones; the method was immunoSEQ multiplex PCR. The sample has tens of thousands of clones; 90% to 95% are singletons. The TCR sequence derives from a man aged 18 to 30 in good health and CMV-seronegative. Sequencing was carried out using PBMCs. The chain uses TRBV20-1 and TRBJ2-3; D uncertain. In DNA, the CDR3 is TGCAGTGCTTCTTTCGGGTATACGCAGTATTTT. It is translated as CSASFGYTQYF.